Each of the 30 T cell receptor beta chains below was sequenced from the same sample in a study of T cell changes during pregnancy in multiple sclerosis. Measured with immunoSEQ multiplex PCR; TCRdb has only the in-frame clones, and not every one. The table includes around 100,000 clones, 92% detected once. The sample was peripheral blood, taken in the third trimester of pregnancy. These receptors came from a female donor with multiple sclerosis, enrolled in a pregnancy study.

The chain's CDR3 is CAWSTQGRYEQYF. For the CDR3, the DNA is TGTGCCTGGAGTACACAGGGCCGCTACGAGCAGTACTTC. The chain is built from TRBV30 and TRBJ2-7; a possible D gene is TRBD1 (6 bases). The CDR3 is made up of 13 amino acids. With 2 bases removed from V and 3 bases from J, the gap between germline ends came to 11 bases. The V gene's germline CDR1 is GTSNPN and CDR2 SVGIG (reference sequence).

This sequence joins TRBV10-3 and TRBJ2-1, with D possibly TRBD1 on 5 matching bases. The CDR3 runs 13 residues. Germline V CDR1 and CDR2: ENHRY, SYGVKD. V was shortened by 6 bases and J by 8 bases, with 14 bases between the two germline ends. This chain's CDR3 is CAIRQGFEDEQFF. CDR3 nucleotide sequence: TGTGCCATCAGGCAGGGTTTCGAGGATGAGCAGTTCTTC.

This clone appeared a single time. DNA for the CDR3: TGCGCCAGCAGGGGAGGGGGGTGGAACACTGAAGCTTTCTTT. Translating it yields CASRGGGWNTEAFF. The chain carries TRBV10-2 and TRBJ1-1; tentative D call: TRBD1 (6 bases). The germline CDR1 and CDR2 sequences are WSHSY and SAAADI. The CDR3 covers 14 residues. With 6 bases removed from V and 1 base from J, the gap between germline ends came to 12 bases.

The chain is built from TRBV30 and TRBJ2-5; TRBD1 might be the D (5 bases). V lost 2 bases, J lost 5 bases, and 9 bases lay in between. The V gene's germline CDR1 is GTSNPN and CDR2 SVGIG (reference sequence). There are 12 residues in the CDR3. The CDR3 is CAWSSGLETQYF. The CDR3 nucleotides read TGTGCCTGGAGTTCAGGGTTGGAGACCCAGTACTTC.

This clone was picked up one time. The chain couples TRBV19 to TRBJ1-5, with TRBD1 matching over 7 bases. CDR1 and CDR2 from the germline V gene are LNHDA and SQIVND (reference sequence). The trim removed 0 bases at V and 7 bases at J, leaving 3 bases unmatched. This CDR3 region has 14 residues. DNA for the CDR3: TGTGCCAGTAGTATAGATTACAGGGGCCAGCCCCAGCATTTT. The encoded protein is CASSIDYRGQPQHF.

This chain connects TRBV28 to TRBJ1-2, with a weak D call TRBD1 (6 bases). The CDR3 sequence is 14 residues long. V was clipped by 3 bases and J by 4 bases, with 12 bases between them. CDR1 is MDHEN, CDR2 SYDVKM, per germline. CDR3 amino acids: CASSLIGQTYGYTF. CDR3 nucleotide sequence: TGTGCCAGCAGTTTGATAGGACAGACCTATGGCTACACCTTC.

V usage is TRBV19 and J usage is TRBJ1-5, with TRBD1 matching over 8 bases. Germline trimming cut 7 bases from V and 3 bases from J; bases unmatched to any gene: 11. The CDR3 has 16 residues. Germline assignment: CDR1 LNHDA and CDR2 SQIVND (reference sequence). CDR3 amino acids: CASKARTDRANQPQHF. DNA for the CDR3: TGTGCCAGTAAGGCCCGGACGGACAGGGCCAATCAGCCCCAGCATTTT.

This chain links TRBV19 with TRBJ2-1; 7 positions agree with TRBD1. Germline V lookup: CDR1 LNHDA, CDR2 SQIVND (reference sequence). This CDR3 contains 15 residues. V lost 6 bases to trimming and J lost 4 bases; unmatched junction nucleotides: 9. The CDR3 loop is CASRTPGQVYNEQFF. The DNA for the CDR3 is TGTGCCAGTAGGACGCCCGGACAGGTATACAATGAGCAGTTCTTC.

The count of this clone is one. Here the CDR3 reads CASSLLSGYEQYF. The CDR3 nucleotides read TGTGCCAGCAGTTTATTGTCAGGATACGAGCAGTACTTC. The chain carries TRBV28 and TRBJ2-7; D remains unclear. The CDR3 consists of 13 residues. V was pared by 1 base and J by 4 bases, with 8 bases between. CDR1 MDHEN and CDR2 SYDVKM come from the germline V gene.

This clone appeared a few times. The chain uses TRBV6-6 and TRBJ1-1; D gene unclear. Per the germline V gene, CDR1 is MNHNY and CDR2 is SVGAGI (reference sequence). This CDR3 is 11 amino acids long. V was clipped by 5 bases and J by 2 bases, with 3 bases between them. CDR3 bases: TGTGCCAGCAGTATAAACACTGAAGCTTTCTTT. This gives the protein CASSINTEAFF.

The V gene is TRBV19, the J gene TRBJ1-5, with 8 positions matching TRBD1. J gave up 2 bases and V 5 bases, and 5 bases lay outside the gene matches. The germline V gene has CDR1 LNHDA and CDR2 SQIVND (reference sequence). CDR3 length equals 15 residues. In DNA, the CDR3 is TGTGCCAGTAGTCAGACAGGGGAACGCAATCAGCCCCAGCATTTT. It specifies CASSQTGERNQPQHF.

This chain uses TRBV5-1 with TRBJ2-5, with a weak D call TRBD1 (5 bases). This CDR3 region has 13 residues. V lost 4 bases and J 5 bases, leaving 12 bases between the germline ends. Germline V lookup: CDR1 SGHRS, CDR2 YFSETQ. The CDR3 reads CASSDRRGETQYF. The CDR3 DNA reads TGCGCCAGCAGCGACAGACGTGGGGAGACCCAGTACTTC.

This sequence joins TRBV5-1 and TRBJ1-4; D may be TRBD1 (5 bases). CDR1 is SGHRS and CDR2 is YFSETQ in the germline V gene. The CDR3 has 15 amino acids. The V gene lost 4 bases and the J gene lost 0 bases, with 10 bases spanning the gap. The CDR3 spells CASSTIGATNEKLFF. The CDR3 DNA follows: TGCGCCAGCAGCACCATAGGGGCAACTAATGAAAAACTGTTTTTT.

The chain links TRBV5-1 to TRBJ2-1; TRBD1 agrees at 9 bases. Germline CDR1 is SGHRS and CDR2 is YFSETQ. The trim removed 4 bases at V and 8 bases at J, leaving 7 bases unmatched. This CDR3 comprises 14 residues. CDR3 sequence: CASSGGTGIDEQFF. CDR3 coding DNA: TGCGCCAGCAGCGGCGGGACAGGGATCGATGAGCAGTTCTTC.

The chain joins TRBV5-1 to TRBJ1-2; 7 bases line up with TRBD1. V trimming: 7 bases; J trimming: 3 bases; junction bases outside the gene matches: 12. This CDR3 contains 15 residues. Germline CDR1 is SGHRS and CDR2 is YFSETQ. The CDR3 protein is CASQSSGTGDYGYTF. The CDR3, as DNA: TGCGCCAGCCAATCCTCCGGAACAGGGGACTATGGCTACACCTTC. The entire variable domain, with the rest obtained from reference TRBV5-1 and TRBJ1-2, is as follows: KAGVTQTPRYLIKTRGQQVTLSCSPISGHRSVSWYQQTPGQGLQFLFEYFSETQRNKGNFPGRFSGRQFSNSRSEMNVSTLELGDSALYLCASQSSGTGDYGYTFGSGTRLTVV.

The chain carries TRBV5-6 and TRBJ1-2; the D gene is possibly TRBD1 (5 bases). Trimming took off 0 bases at V and 8 bases at J, with 14 bases between the two ends. Germline V gene sequence: CDR1 SGHDT, CDR2 YYEEEE. The CDR3 extends over 14 amino acids. This CDR3 reads CASSLGGEGGGYTF. CDR3 DNA sequence: TGTGCCAGCAGCTTGGGAGGGGAGGGCGGCGGCTACACCTTC.

CDR3 residues: CASSLGAQVYNEQFF. In DNA, the CDR3 is TGTGCCAGCAGCTTGGGTGCACAGGTGTACAATGAGCAGTTCTTC. V is TRBV5-4 and J is TRBJ2-1, with a tentative D call TRBD1 (5 bases). Between the trimmed V and J ends, which lost 0 bases and 4 bases, there was a span of 11 bases. In germline, CDR1 is SGHNT, CDR2 YYREEE (reference sequence). This CDR3 has 15 residues.

The chain couples TRBV9 to TRBJ1-1; D is perhaps TRBD1 (6 bases). V dropped 4 bases and J dropped 1 base, with 14 bases sitting between them. Germline V gene sequence: CDR1 SGDLS, CDR2 YYNGEE. CDR3 size: 15 residues. The CDR3 protein is CASSSRGGSNTEAFF. CDR3 DNA: TGTGCCAGCAGCTCAAGGGGGGGGTCGAACACTGAAGCTTTCTTT.

The V call is TRBV11-2, the J call TRBJ1-6, with D uncertain. Between the trimmed V and J ends, which lost 1 base and 6 bases, there was a span of 10 bases. The CDR3 has 15 residues. CDR1 is SGHAT, CDR2 FQNNGV, per germline. CDR3 sequence (DNA): TGTGCCAGCAGCTTAGGAGTCCCATTTAATTCACCCCTCCACTTT. Residues: CASSLGVPFNSPLHF.

The gene calls are TRBV4-1 and TRBJ2-7; 13 bases fit TRBD2. The CDR3 covers 15 residues. The J segment lost 4 bases and the V segment lost 4 bases, leaving 4 bases of the junction unmatched. CDR1 and CDR2 from the germline V gene are MGHRA and YSYEKL. DNA for the CDR3: TGCGCCAGCAGCCCCGGACTAGCGGGAGTATACGAGCAGTACTTC. Its protein is CASSPGLAGVYEQYF.

V gene TRBV30 combines with J gene TRBJ2-1, with no clear D. The CDR3 length is 17 residues. CDR1 GTSNPN and CDR2 SVGIG come from the germline V gene (reference sequence). V was shortened by 3 bases and J by 0 bases, with 18 bases between the two germline ends. The DNA of the CDR3 is TGTGCCTGGAGGGCAGGCATCCTCCTTAGCTCCTACAATGAGCAGTTCTTC. It is translated as CAWRAGILLSSYNEQFF.

The gene calls are TRBV28 and TRBJ2-7; 12 bases fit TRBD2. The CDR3 extends over 15 amino acids. The germline gives CDR1 MDHEN, CDR2 SYDVKM. V lost 6 bases, J lost 7 bases, and 10 bases stayed unmatched. The CDR3 bases are TGTGCCAGCAGCGTGACTAGCGGGAGAGTGGGGGAGCAGTACTTC. As protein: CASSVTSGRVGEQYF.

This rearrangement joins TRBV7-3 to TRBJ1-1; perhaps TRBD1 as D (5 bases). Trimming stripped 6 bases from V and 0 bases from J, with 8 bases between. From germline, CDR1 is SGHTA and CDR2 FQGTGA. The CDR3 extends over 13 amino acids. In DNA form, the CDR3 reads TGTGCCAGCAGGTGGACACTGAACACTGAAGCTTTCTTT. This codes for CASRWTLNTEAFF.

The J gene is TRBJ1-4, the V gene TRBV27; 9 bases agree with TRBD1. The J segment lost 7 bases and the V segment lost 3 bases, leaving 6 bases of the junction unmatched. CDR1 is MNHEY, CDR2 SMNVEV, per germline (reference sequence). The CDR3 length is 15 residues. Here the CDR3 reads CASSFRQGDGEKLFF. The CDR3 DNA is TGTGCCAGCAGTTTCAGACAGGGGGACGGTGAAAAACTGTTTTTT. The entire variable domain, with the rest obtained from reference TRBV27 and TRBJ1-4, is as follows: EAQVTQNPRYLITVTGKKLTVTCSQNMNHEYMSWYRQDPGLGLRQIYYSMNVEVTDKGDVPEGYKVSRKEKRNFPLILESPSPNQTSLYFCASSFRQGDGEKLFFGSGTQLSVL.

The rearrangement joins TRBV5-1 to TRBJ2-1; 10 bases agree with TRBD1. CDR3 length: 15 amino acids. The germline gives CDR1 SGHRS, CDR2 YFSETQ. After removal of 3 bases from V and 8 bases from J, the junction contained 8 bases not matched to a gene. CDR3 DNA sequence: TGCGCCAGCAGCTCCGGACAGGGGGAGATCCATGAGCAGTTCTTC. This codes for CASSSGQGEIHEQFF.

The chain uses TRBV5-1 and TRBJ1-4; TRBD1 matches 7 bases. Trimming at V came to 0 bases and at J to 5 bases, leaving 4 bases not matched to a gene. The germline V gene encodes CDR1 SGHRS and CDR2 YFSETQ. The CDR3 contains 15 residues. The CDR3 nucleotides read TGCGCCAGCAGCTTGGGACAGGGTGAGAATGAAAAACTGTTTTTT. It is translated as CASSLGQGENEKLFF.

In the case of this clone: In the same sample, other DNA sequences code for this CDR3. The rearrangement uses TRBV27 and TRBJ2-5; 7 nucleotides agree with TRBD1. Looked up from germline, CDR1 is MNHEY and CDR2 is SMNVEV (reference sequence). CDR3 length: 13 residues. J gave up 2 bases and V 3 bases, and 0 bases lay outside the gene matches. The CDR3 bases are TGTGCCAGCAGTTTCAGGGGGCAAGAGACCCAGTACTTC. Its translation is CASSFRGQETQYF.

The chain joins TRBV2 to TRBJ2-3; 9 nucleotides align to TRBD1. The CDR3 loop spans 17 amino acids. V trimming: 5 bases; J trimming: 2 bases; junction bases outside the gene matches: 11. Germline V gene sequence: CDR1 SNHLY, CDR2 FYNNEI. CDR3 sequence reads: CASSLTVRDRATDTQYF. The CDR3 DNA is TGTGCCAGCAGTCTAACGGTACGGGACAGGGCCACAGATACGCAGTATTTT.

In its sample, this clone was seen once. The chain employs TRBV4-1 and TRBJ2-2, with 9 bases matching TRBD1. Germline V gives CDR1 MGHRA, CDR2 YSYEKL. This CDR3 is built from 17 residues. The V segment lost 0 bases and the J segment 6 bases; nucleotides outside the gene matches: 8. This CDR3 reads CASSQEPQGAAAGELFF. CDR3 DNA: TGCGCCAGCAGCCAAGAGCCACAGGGGGCAGCCGCCGGGGAGCTGTTTTTT.

The V call is TRBV5-8, the J call TRBJ2-1; tentatively, D is TRBD1 (5 bases). Germline assignment: CDR1 SGHTS and CDR2 YDEGEE. The CDR3 length is 17 residues. Trimming took off 5 bases at V and 9 bases at J, with 27 bases between the two ends. CDR3 nucleotides: TGTGCCAGCAGATTATTTGGGGAAAGGGGCCGTCAGGGTGAGCAGTTCTTC. Amino acid sequence: CASRLFGERGRQGEQFF. The variable domain in full, with the rest retrieved from reference TRBV5-8 and TRBJ2-1, is EAGVTQSPTHLIKTRGQQATLRCSPISGHTSVYWYQQALGLGLQFLLWYDEGEERNRGNFPPRFSGRQFPNYSSELNVNALELEDSALYLCASRLFGERGRQGEQFFGPGTRLTVL.